This T cell receptor beta chain was identified during a study of shared clonotypes between healthy human individuals. The V gene's germline CDR1 is MNHNY and CDR2 SVGAGI (reference sequence). V was shortened by 8 bases and J by 5 bases, with 18 bases between the two germline ends. The CDR3 length is 14 residues. Findings and caveats of the study: About 4.5% of naive CD4 clonotypes were common to several donors. Sequencing of the sorted subsets was shown by rarefaction to be incomplete despite large depth. Clonotypes not shared had lower generation probabilities than those common to all four donors.

Every subset had its genomic DNA shared out evenly among several immunoSEQ plates. Data came from immunoSEQ multiplex PCR; TCRdb stores just in-frame clones and leaves some out. Of roughly 1,800,000 clones in the sample, about 95% were seen once. Naive CD8 populations comprised CD45RO-negative cells positively selected for CCR7, excluding terminally differentiated effector memory CD45RA+ cells. Note on this clone: Its antigen is unknown.

The receptor was isolated from a young man in good health. The chain is built from TRBV6-6 and TRBJ2-5, with D perhaps matching TRBD1 (5 bases). Sequencing input: naive CD8+ T cells sorted from blood. The DNA of the CDR3 is TGTGCCAGCTCCGGGCAGGGTATCTGGGAGACCCAGTACTTC. It encodes CASSGQGIWETQYF.